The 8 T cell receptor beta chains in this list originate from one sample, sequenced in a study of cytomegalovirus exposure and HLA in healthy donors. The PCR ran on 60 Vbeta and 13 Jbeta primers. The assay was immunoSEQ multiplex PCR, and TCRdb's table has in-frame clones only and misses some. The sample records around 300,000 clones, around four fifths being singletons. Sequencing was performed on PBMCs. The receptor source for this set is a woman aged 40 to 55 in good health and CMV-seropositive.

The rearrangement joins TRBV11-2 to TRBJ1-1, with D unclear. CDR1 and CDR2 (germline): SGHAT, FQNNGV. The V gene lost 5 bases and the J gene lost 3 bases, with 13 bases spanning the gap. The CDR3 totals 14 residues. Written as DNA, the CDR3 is TGTGCCAGCAGCCCCAAAAGCGGTTACACTGAAGCTTTCTTT. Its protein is CASSPKSGYTEAFF. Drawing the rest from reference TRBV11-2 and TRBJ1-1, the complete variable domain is EAGVAQSPRYKIIEKRQSVAFWCNPISGHATLYWYQQILGQGPKLLIQFQNNGVVDDSQLPKDRFSAERLKGVDSTLKIQPAKLEDSAVYLCASSPKSGYTEAFFGQGTRLTVV.

CDR3 sequence (DNA): TGTGCCTGGATCATCGGGGGTGGAAACACCATATATTTT. This codes for CAWIIGGGNTIYF. The chain links TRBV30 to TRBJ1-3; D is possibly TRBD1 (5 bases). The CDR3 length is 13 residues. V gave up 4 bases and J gave up 3 bases, with 10 bases separating them. Germline CDR1 is GTSNPN and CDR2 is SVGIG (reference sequence).

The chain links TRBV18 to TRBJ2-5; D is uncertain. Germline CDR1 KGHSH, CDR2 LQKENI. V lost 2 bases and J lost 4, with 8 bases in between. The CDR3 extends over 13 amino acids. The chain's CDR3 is CASSPGIAETQYF. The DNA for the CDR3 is TGTGCCAGCTCACCAGGCATTGCAGAGACCCAGTACTTC.

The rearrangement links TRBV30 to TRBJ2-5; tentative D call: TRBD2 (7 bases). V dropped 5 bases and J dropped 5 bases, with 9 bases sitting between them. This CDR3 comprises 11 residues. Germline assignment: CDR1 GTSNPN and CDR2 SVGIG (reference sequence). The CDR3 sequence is CAWGGAETQYF. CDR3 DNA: TGTGCCTGGGGGGGGGCTGAGACCCAGTACTTC. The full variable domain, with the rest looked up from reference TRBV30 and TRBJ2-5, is SQTIHQWPATLVQPVGSPLSLECTVEGTSNPNLYWYRQAAGRGLQLLFYSVGIGQISSEVPQNLSASRPQDRQFILSSKKLLLSDSGFYLCAWGGAETQYFGPGTRLLVL.

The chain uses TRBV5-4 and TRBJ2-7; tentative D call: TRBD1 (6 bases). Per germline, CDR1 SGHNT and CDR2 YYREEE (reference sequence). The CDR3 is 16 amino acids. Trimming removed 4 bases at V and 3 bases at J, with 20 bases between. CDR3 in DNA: TGTGCCAGCAGCCCAAACCGGGACAAGATAAACTACGAGCAGTACTTC. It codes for CASSPNRDKINYEQYF.

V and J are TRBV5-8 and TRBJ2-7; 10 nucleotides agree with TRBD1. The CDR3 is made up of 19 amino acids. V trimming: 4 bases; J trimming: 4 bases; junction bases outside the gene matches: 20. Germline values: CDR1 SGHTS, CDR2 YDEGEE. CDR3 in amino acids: CASSRPRTGGSSAGYEQYF. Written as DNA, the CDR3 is TGTGCCAGCAGCAGACCCAGGACAGGGGGTTCGTCTGCGGGGTACGAGCAGTACTTC.

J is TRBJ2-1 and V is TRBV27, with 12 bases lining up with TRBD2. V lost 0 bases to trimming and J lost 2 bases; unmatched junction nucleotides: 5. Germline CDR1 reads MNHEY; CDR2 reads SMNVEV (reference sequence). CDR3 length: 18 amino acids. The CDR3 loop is CASSLSLAGGVPYNEQFF. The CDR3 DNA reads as TGTGCCAGCAGTTTATCACTAGCGGGAGGAGTCCCCTACAATGAGCAGTTCTTC.

CDR3 DNA: TGTGCCACCGGACTAGCGGGGTCCCAAGAGACCCAGTACTTC. This gives the protein CATGLAGSQETQYF. The V call is TRBV7-3, the J call TRBJ2-5; 12 nucleotides line up with TRBD2. The CDR3 runs to 14 residues. Germline V gene lookup returns CDR1 SGHTA and CDR2 FQGTGA. V shed 10 bases and J 1 base; nucleotides not matched to a gene: 4.